The 21 T cell receptor beta chains below all came from one sample that was sequenced in a study of T cells expressing NK-cell markers. TCRdb reprocessed the 5' RACE reads, keeping one entry per CDR3 protein, no DNA. The specimen's table records approximately 460,000 distinct CDR3 sequences. The sample taken for sequencing was blood T cells: a sorted CD56 or NKG2C T cell subset, CD4+ or CD8+ T cells, or bulk PBMC T cells (not recorded which). These receptors all come from a woman between 18 and 70 years old in good health.

J is TRBJ1-2 and V is TRBV10-3; TCRdb lists TRBD1, though no DNA is available to test this call. Germline assignment: CDR1 ENHRY and CDR2 SYGVKD. The CDR3 consists of 15 residues. The CDR3 is CAISMQGGTNYGYTF.

This chain links TRBV7-8 with TRBJ1-2; TCRdb returns TRBD1, unconfirmable since there is no DNA. Germline V gene data show CDR1 as SGHVS and CDR2 as FQNEAQ. The CDR3 consists of 15 residues. The CDR3 sequence is CASSLREGGNYGYTF.

Here the CDR3 reads CASSLTLGGGPGETQYF. J is TRBJ2-5 and V is TRBV6-2 or TRBV6-3; TCRdb proposes TRBD2, but this gene call is untestable without DNA. This CDR3 has 17 amino acids. The germline gives CDR1 MNHEY, CDR2 SVGEGT.

V and J are TRBV7-2 and TRBJ2-7; TCRdb reports TRBD2, a call that lacks DNA to check it against. From germline, CDR1 is SGHTA and CDR2 FQGNSA. The CDR3 loop spans 14 amino acids. CDR3 in amino acids: CASSPPGLALEQYF. The whole variable domain, remainder taken from reference TRBV7-2 and TRBJ2-7, is GAGVSQSPSNKVTEKGKDVELRCDPISGHTALYWYRQSLGQGLEFLIYFQGNSAPDKSGLPSDRFSAERTGGSVSTLTIQRTQQEDSAVYLCASSPPGLALEQYFGPGTRLTVT.

The CDR3 spells CATGQGYNEQFF. V is TRBV15 and J is TRBJ2-1; TCRdb calls TRBD1, which cannot be checked without DNA. The CDR3 covers 12 residues. From germline, CDR1 is LNHNV and CDR2 YYDKDF (reference sequence). The variable domain in full, with the rest retrieved from reference TRBV15 and TRBJ2-1, is DAMVIQNPRYQVTQFGKPVTLSCSQTLNHNVMYWYQQKSSQAPKLLFHYYDKDFNNEADTPDNFQSRRPNTSFCFLDIRSPGLGDTAMYLCATGQGYNEQFFGPGTRLTVL.

The J gene is TRBJ2-7, the V gene TRBV6-1; TCRdb calls TRBD1, which cannot be checked without DNA. Germline values: CDR1 MNHNS, CDR2 SASEGT. This CDR3 comprises 15 residues. CDR3: CASKRTGTGTSEQYF.

The rearrangement joins TRBV20-1 to TRBJ2-2; TCRdb picks TRBD1, but there is no DNA to check that call. Germline V gene sequence: CDR1 DFQATT, CDR2 SNEGSKA (reference sequence). The CDR3 runs to 14 residues. The CDR3 protein is CSARWDTNTGELFF.

The CDR3 sequence is CATNRDVENIQYF. The V and J genes are TRBV15 and TRBJ2-4; TCRdb names TRBD2, which stays unverified in the absence of DNA. There are 13 residues in the CDR3. Germline loops: CDR1 LNHNV, CDR2 YYDKDF (reference sequence).

V gene TRBV12-3 or TRBV12-4 combines with J gene TRBJ2-3; the TCRdb call, TRBD2, lacks DNA for checking. The CDR3 has 14 amino acids. This CDR3 is CASMAGPGTDTQYF.

This chain links TRBV11-1 with TRBJ2-1; TCRdb indicates TRBD2, and absent DNA this call remains unverified. CDR3 length equals 16 residues. The V gene's germline CDR1 is SGHAT and CDR2 FQDESV (reference sequence). The CDR3 is CASSLPAASAYNEQFF. The complete variable domain, with remaining parts taken from reference TRBV11-1 and TRBJ2-1, reads EAEVAQSPRYKITEKSQAVAFWCDPISGHATLYWYRQILGQGPELLVQFQDESVVDDSQLPKDRFSAERLKGVDSTLKIQPAELGDSAMYLCASSLPAASAYNEQFFGPGTRLTVL.

The chain links TRBV6-1 to TRBJ2-7; the TRBD1 assignment by TCRdb is unverifiable without DNA. CDR1 is MNHNS and CDR2 is SASEGT in the germline V gene. The length of the CDR3 is 14 residues. This CDR3 is CASSDGGTGGEQYF.

The chain uses TRBV5-1 and TRBJ2-2; the TRBD1 assignment by TCRdb is unverifiable without DNA. CDR3 size: 16 residues. Germline loops: CDR1 SGHRS, CDR2 YFSETQ. The CDR3 is CASSLAQGPYTGELFF. Looking up the rest from reference TRBV5-1 and TRBJ2-2 gives the full variable domain: KAGVTQTPRYLIKTRGQQVTLSCSPISGHRSVSWYQQTPGQGLQFLFEYFSETQRNKGNFPGRFSGRQFSNSRSEMNVSTLELGDSALYLCASSLAQGPYTGELFFGEGSRLTVL.

The rearrangement uses TRBV7-3 and TRBJ2-2; as DNA is missing, the TRBD1 call by TCRdb cannot be tested. The CDR3 is 16 residues long. The germline gives CDR1 SGHTA, CDR2 FQGTGA. The CDR3 loop reads CASSPPRGANTGELFF.

The V call is TRBV29-1, the J call TRBJ1-1; absent DNA, TCRdb's TRBD1 call cannot be checked. The CDR3 length is 14 residues. CDR1 is SQVTM, CDR2 ANQGSEA, per germline. CDR3 residues: CSVEVRRRNTEAFF. Using reference TRBV29-1 and TRBJ1-1 for the parts outside the CDR3, the full variable domain is SAVISQKPSRDICQRGTSLTIQCQVDSQVTMMFWYRQQPGQSLTLIATANQGSEATYESGFVIDKFPISRPNLTFSTLTVSNMSPEDSSIYLCSVEVRRRNTEAFFGQGTRLTVV.

The rearrangement uses TRBV6-1 and TRBJ2-5; without DNA, the TCRdb call of TRBD2 cannot be checked. Germline values: CDR1 MNHNS, CDR2 SASEGT. The CDR3 has 14 amino acids. The CDR3 loop is CASRTGLGGETQYF.

The chain recombines TRBV30 with TRBJ2-3. This CDR3 comprises 11 residues. Germline V gene lookup returns CDR1 GTSNPN and CDR2 SVGIG (reference sequence). The CDR3 region is CAWRGTDTQYF.

The chain combines TRBV29-1 with TRBJ1-1; the TCRdb D gene call, TRBD1, has no DNA to confirm it. This CDR3 comprises 12 residues. Germline assignment: CDR1 SQVTM and CDR2 ANQGSEA. CDR3 amino acids: CSVTRTGAEAFF.

The chain employs TRBV4-2 and TRBJ2-3. The CDR3 runs 13 residues. CDR1 is LGHNA, CDR2 YNFKEQ, per germline. CDR3 region: CASSQGGSDTQYF.

The genes are TRBV7-3 and TRBJ2-3; checking the TCRdb D call of TRBD1 is not possible without DNA. CDR1 and CDR2 (germline): SGHTA, FQGTGA. The CDR3 consists of 15 residues. CDR3 amino acids: CASSLRTGWTDTQYF.

The chain couples TRBV4-1 to TRBJ2-1; TCRdb gives TRBD2 as the D gene, but with no DNA this cannot be confirmed. Germline CDR1 is MGHRA and CDR2 is YSYEKL. This CDR3 spans 15 amino acids. CDR3: CASSQELVRHNEQFF.

This chain joins TRBV7-2 and TRBJ1-3; there is no DNA to check the TCRdb D call of TRBD1. Germline V gene lookup returns CDR1 SGHTA and CDR2 FQGNSA. The CDR3 is 16 residues long. The CDR3 loop reads CASSSPRLGSRNTIYF.